A single sample is the source of the 32 T cell receptor beta chains below, sequenced in a study of T cell repertoires in cytomegalovirus infection. MiXCR, applied by TCRdb to the reads, yields one record per CDR3 protein. The sample carries 350,000 to 450,000 distinct CDR3 sequences, approximately 18% recorded once. The source material was PBMCs. Receptors were obtained from a human donor in good health (CMV status not recorded). Some clones in this sample may be carry-over from other donors' samples.

The chain is built from TRBV6-8 and TRBJ2-7; 9 bases match TRBD2. CDR3 length: 15 residues. Germline loops: CDR1 MNHGY, CDR2 SAAAGT. Trimming at V came to 5 bases and at J to 4 bases, leaving 9 bases not matched to a gene. The CDR3 here is CASSTRIGLAYEQYF. CDR3 sequence (DNA): TGTGCCAGCAGTACCCGTATAGGACTAGCGTACGAGCAGTACTTC.

This clonotype was counted a few times. In DNA form, the CDR3 reads TGTGCCAGCTCACCTGACAGGACAGATACGCAGTATTTT. Translated: CASSPDRTDTQYF. The gene calls are TRBV18 and TRBJ2-3, with D maybe TRBD1 (6 bases). Per germline, CDR1 KGHSH and CDR2 LQKENI. The CDR3 length is 13 residues. The germline V and J ends were trimmed by 3 bases and 3 bases, with 7 bases remaining between them.

This clonotype was found many times. The V gene is TRBV7-2, the J gene TRBJ1-2; no definite D call. Germline V gives CDR1 SGHTA, CDR2 FQGNSA. The CDR3 covers 14 residues. V was cut by 1 base and J by 1 base, with 7 bases left in between. The CDR3 sequence: CASSLDGFNYGYTF. CDR3 nucleotides: TGTGCCAGCAGCTTAGATGGGTTTAACTATGGCTACACCTTC. The full variable domain, its missing parts supplied by reference TRBV7-2 and TRBJ1-2, is GAGVSQSPSNKVTEKGKDVELRCDPISGHTALYWYRQSLGQGLEFLIYFQGNSAPDKSGLPSDRFSAERTGGSVSTLTIQRTQQEDSAVYLCASSLDGFNYGYTFGSGTRLTVV.

This clonotype was found many times. V gene TRBV7-2 combines with J gene TRBJ2-5; 10 bases are shared with TRBD1. The germline V gene encodes CDR1 SGHTA and CDR2 FQGNSA. Trimming took 5 bases from V and 5 from J; bases not matched to a gene: 8. CDR3 length: 15 residues. The CDR3 reads CASSIRGGQGETQYF. CDR3 coding DNA: TGTGCCAGCAGCATCCGAGGGGGACAGGGGGAGACCCAGTACTTC. Full variable domain (rest looked up from reference TRBV7-2 and TRBJ2-5): GAGVSQSPSNKVTEKGKDVELRCDPISGHTALYWYRQSLGQGLEFLIYFQGNSAPDKSGLPSDRFSAERTGGSVSTLTIQRTQQEDSAVYLCASSIRGGQGETQYFGPGTRLLVL.

This clonotype was counted many times. The rearrangement joins TRBV6-1 to TRBJ1-1; D not certain. From germline, CDR1 is MNHNS and CDR2 SASEGT. CDR3 size: 12 residues. V dropped 6 bases and J dropped 6 bases, with 11 bases sitting between them. CDR3 coding DNA: TGTGCCAGCAGGGCTAGTCACTCTGAAGCTTTCTTT. Amino acid sequence: CASRASHSEAFF.

This clonotype was counted many times. The rearrangement joins TRBV7-2 to TRBJ2-7; 14 bases fit TRBD2. Germline values: CDR1 SGHTA, CDR2 FQGNSA. V lost 5 bases and J lost 4; bases outside the gene matches: 4. The CDR3 is 15 residues long. The CDR3, as DNA: TGTGCCAGCAGCGTCGGGACTAGCGGGAGTTACGAGCAGTACTTC. Translating gives CASSVGTSGSYEQYF.

This chain uses TRBV28 with TRBJ1-1; D unresolved. The CDR3 runs 11 residues. Looked up from germline, CDR1 is MDHEN and CDR2 is SYDVKM. V was pared by 6 bases and J by 3 bases, with 5 bases between. The CDR3, as DNA: TGTGCCAGCAGCTACTACACTGAAGCTTTCTTT. It is translated as CASSYYTEAFF.

This clonotype has a handful of counts. The chain uses TRBV20-1 and TRBJ2-7; weak D call: TRBD2 (6 bases). Germline CDR1 DFQATT, CDR2 SNEGSKA (reference sequence). V was clipped by 5 bases and J by 5 bases, with 19 bases between them. There are 14 residues in the CDR3. In nucleotides, the CDR3 is TGCAGTGCTCACCCCGGGACCGGGGGTCACGAGCAGTACTTC. It encodes CSAHPGTGGHEQYF.

This clonotype was recorded a few times. The chain couples TRBV20-1 to TRBJ1-1, with TRBD1 identical over 9 bases. The CDR3 loop spans 13 amino acids. CDR1 is DFQATT, CDR2 SNEGSKA, per germline (reference sequence). Trimming took 4 bases from V and 11 from J; bases not matched to a gene: 11. The CDR3 DNA follows: TGCAGTGCTATCCAAGGACAGGGGAGTTCCGCTTTCTTT. Translating gives CSAIQGQGSSAFF.

J is TRBJ2-7 and V is TRBV5-1, with D tentatively TRBD2 (5 bases). The CDR3 totals 14 residues. Trimming stripped 5 bases from V and 2 bases from J, with 14 bases between. Looked up from germline, CDR1 is SGHRS and CDR2 is YFSETQ. The CDR3 bases are TGCGCCAGCAGATGGACTGAGCGGACCTACGAGCAGTACTTC. Its protein product is CASRWTERTYEQYF.

This clonotype was counted many times. This rearrangement joins TRBV7-9 to TRBJ2-7; D is ambiguous. CDR3 length equals 14 residues. CDR1 SEHNR and CDR2 FQNEAQ come from the germline V gene (reference sequence). V dropped 1 base and J dropped 5 bases, with 12 bases sitting between them. The CDR3 sequence is CASSLDSGWDEQYF. The CDR3 bases are TGTGCCAGCAGCTTAGATTCCGGTTGGGACGAGCAGTACTTC.

As to this clonotype: It may be a read error: a sequence one base away is much more abundant. The chain combines TRBV6-6 with TRBJ2-7; 11 bases match TRBD1. The V and J ends lost 8 bases and 6 bases, in that order; junction bases with no gene match: 9. CDR1 is MNHNY, CDR2 SVGAGI, per germline (reference sequence). The CDR3 contains 14 residues. The CDR3 sequence: CASGQDRGRGEQYF. The CDR3 DNA sequence: TGTGCCAGCGGTCAGGACAGGGGGCGCGGCGAGCAGTACTTC.

This chain links TRBV4-3 with TRBJ1-1; D uncertain. Germline CDR1 and CDR2: LGHNA and YSLEER. V lost 2 bases and J lost 10, with 11 bases in between. CDR3 size: 12 residues. The DNA of the CDR3 is TGCGCCAGCAGCCAACTGGGGAGGAGAGCTTTCTTT. It is translated as CASSQLGRRAFF.

This clonotype showed up many times. This chain connects TRBV7-2 to TRBJ2-2; TRBD1 might be the D (5 bases). Trimming cost V 2 bases and J 2 bases, with 9 bases left between them. There are 15 residues in the CDR3. Germline CDR1 SGHTA, CDR2 FQGNSA. The CDR3 reads CASSLKTDNTGELFF. The CDR3 DNA is TGTGCCAGCAGCTTAAAGACAGACAACACCGGGGAGCTGTTTTTT.

This clonotype has at least ten counts. This chain joins TRBV7-6 and TRBJ1-4; the D is unclear. Trimming removed 0 bases from V and 5 bases from J, with 7 bases in between. The CDR3 consists of 14 residues. The germline CDR1 and CDR2 sequences are SGHVS and FNYEAQ. Here the CDR3 reads CASSLAGNNEKLFF. In DNA form, the CDR3 reads TGTGCCAGCAGCTTAGCTGGGAACAATGAAAAACTGTTTTTT. The variable domain in full, with the rest retrieved from reference TRBV7-6 and TRBJ1-4, is GAGVSQSPRYKVTKRGQDVALRCDPISGHVSLYWYRQALGQGPEFLTYFNYEAQQDKSGLPNDRFSAERPEGSISTLTIQRTEQRDSAMYRCASSLAGNNEKLFFGSGTQLSVL.

This clonotype has more than one count but fewer than ten. The chain carries TRBV7-9 and TRBJ2-4; D is undetermined. The V gene's germline CDR1 is SEHNR and CDR2 FQNEAQ (reference sequence). This CDR3 is 14 amino acids long. V was clipped by 5 bases and J by 0 bases, with 8 bases between them. The CDR3 DNA follows: TGTGCCAGCAGCCCTTCCGCAGCCAAAAACATTCAGTACTTC. Translated: CASSPSAAKNIQYF.

In its sample, this clonotype was seen a few times. V and J are TRBV5-1 and TRBJ2-1; 10 bases line up with TRBD2. This CDR3 has 17 residues. Germline V CDR1 and CDR2: SGHRS, YFSETQ. Unmatched junction bases numbered 10, after V lost 2 bases and J lost 5 bases. The CDR3 loop is CASSLGTSDMGDNEQFF. The DNA of the CDR3 is TGCGCCAGCAGCTTAGGGACTAGCGACATGGGGGACAATGAGCAGTTCTTC.

The chain recombines TRBV5-4 with TRBJ2-7; D perhaps matches TRBD2 (7 bases). Germline V lookup: CDR1 SGHNT, CDR2 YYREEE (reference sequence). The CDR3 runs to 15 residues. The germline V and J ends were trimmed by 2 bases and 0 bases, with 12 bases remaining between them. Written as DNA, the CDR3 is TGTGCCAGCAGCTTAGGGGGGGAGATCTCCTACGAGCAGTACTTC. Protein product: CASSLGGEISYEQYF.

This clonotype was observed a handful of times. V usage is TRBV3-1 and J usage is TRBJ2-3; D possibly corresponds to TRBD1 (5 bases). CDR3 length: 16 amino acids. The germline CDR1 and CDR2 sequences are LGHDT and YNNKEL (reference sequence). V was trimmed by 1 base and J by 2 bases, leaving 13 bases between them. Here the CDR3 reads CASSQGLGPPTDTQYF. The CDR3 region has the DNA TGTGCCAGCAGCCAAGGTCTGGGGCCTCCCACAGATACGCAGTATTTT.

This clonotype was counted at least ten times. The chain recombines TRBV7-6 with TRBJ2-1; D call uncertain. CDR1 and CDR2 (germline): SGHVS, FNYEAQ. This CDR3 is 14 amino acids long. Trimming left V 2 bases short and J 6 bases short, with 11 bases between. The CDR3 DNA is TGTGCCAGCAGCTTATTGGGTGACGGCAATGAGCAGTTCTTC. Translation gives CASSLLGDGNEQFF.

This clonotype occurred many times. The genes are TRBV12-3 or TRBV12-4 and TRBJ2-6; a possible D gene is TRBD1 (6 bases). Trimming stripped 3 bases from V and 3 bases from J, with 9 bases between. CDR3 size: 15 residues. For the CDR3, the DNA is TGTGCCAGCAGTTTTGGGGGCGGTGGGGCCAACGTCCTGACTTTC. Protein: CASSFGGGGANVLTF.

This clonotype was counted only a few times. This CDR3 reads CASSLGGKGASNEQFF. Written as DNA, the CDR3 is TGTGCCAGCAGCCTGGGCGGTAAGGGGGCGAGTAATGAGCAGTTCTTC. This chain uses TRBV3-1 with TRBJ2-1, with 7 bases that match TRBD1. Germline-derived CDR1 and CDR2 are LGHDT and YNNKEL (reference sequence). V shed 4 bases, J shed 7 bases, and the junction held 13 bases outside the gene matches. The CDR3 covers 16 residues.

This clonotype was seen at least ten times. The V call is TRBV11-2, the J call TRBJ2-3; a possible D gene is TRBD2 (5 bases). The CDR3 totals 13 residues. Germline loops: CDR1 SGHAT, CDR2 FQNNGV. V shed 2 bases and J shed 10 bases, with 13 bases lying between them. CDR3 sequence (DNA): TGTGCCAGCAGCTTATCTCGGGGATACTCGCAGTATTTT. It yields the protein CASSLSRGYSQYF.

The chain carries TRBV20-1 and TRBJ1-4, with a tentative D call TRBD1 (5 bases). CDR1 DFQATT and CDR2 SNEGSKA come from the germline V gene (reference sequence). This CDR3 comprises 13 residues. V was trimmed by 7 bases and J by 14 bases, leaving 23 bases between them. The DNA of the CDR3 is TGCAGTGTTAGGGGCCGGGGGGAAAACTCTCTGTTTTTT. Protein product: CSVRGRGENSLFF.

This clonotype was counted a few times. The chain links TRBV7-9 to TRBJ2-3; TRBD2 matches 9 bases. The CDR3 runs to 15 residues. After removal of 1 base from V and 6 bases from J, the junction contained 5 bases not matched to a gene. Germline CDR1 and CDR2: SEHNR and FQNEAQ (reference sequence). CDR3 residues: CASSLVAGVLDTQYF. CDR3 coding DNA: TGTGCCAGCAGCTTAGTAGCGGGAGTCTTGGATACGCAGTATTTT.

Many counts were recorded for this clonotype. V gene TRBV28 combines with J gene TRBJ2-5; D call uncertain. The V end was cut by 8 bases, the J end by 4 bases, with 14 bases between. The CDR3 spans 13 residues. Germline CDR1 and CDR2: MDHEN and SYDVKM. In DNA form, the CDR3 reads TGTGCCAGCCTTCCATGGACCGGAGAGACCCAGTACTTC. Translating it yields CASLPWTGETQYF.

The chain joins TRBV2 to TRBJ1-1; D remains unclear. Looked up from germline, CDR1 is SNHLY and CDR2 is FYNNEI. Trimming removed 7 bases from V and 6 bases from J, with 18 bases in between. The CDR3 is made up of 14 amino acids. CDR3 protein: CASTQGSSSPEAFF. The CDR3, as DNA: TGTGCCAGCACCCAAGGAAGTTCCAGCCCTGAAGCTTTCTTT. The whole variable domain, filled in from reference TRBV2 and TRBJ1-1, reads EPEVTQTPSHQVTQMGQEVILRCVPISNHLYFYWYRQILGQKVEFLVSFYNNEISEKSEIFDDQFSVERPDGSNFTLKIRSTKLEDSAMYFCASTQGSSSPEAFFGQGTRLTVV.

The chain links TRBV29-1 to TRBJ1-3, with D uncertain. The CDR3 spans 12 residues. Trimming cost V 4 bases and J 3 bases, with 7 bases left between them. Germline lookup yields CDR1 SQVTM and CDR2 ANQGSEA. CDR3: CSVAGFGNTIYF. The DNA for the CDR3 is TGCAGCGTTGCGGGGTTTGGAAACACCATATATTTT.

At least ten counts were recorded for this clonotype. The rearrangement uses TRBV7-9 and TRBJ2-3, with 7 nucleotides matching TRBD1. V lost 5 bases to trimming and J lost 5 bases; unmatched junction nucleotides: 7. The CDR3 contains 14 residues. The germline V gene has CDR1 SEHNR and CDR2 FQNEAQ (reference sequence). CDR3: CASSRDRVEDTQYF. CDR3 bases: TGTGCCAGCAGCAGAGACAGGGTGGAAGATACGCAGTATTTT.

The chain is built from TRBV5-1 and TRBJ2-1, with TRBD2 as a possible D gene (6 bases). Trimming pared 0 bases from V and 4 bases from J, leaving 14 bases between. This CDR3 has 16 residues. Germline values: CDR1 SGHRS, CDR2 YFSETQ. The CDR3: CASSLDAGSRYNEQFF. The CDR3 region has the DNA TGCGCCAGCAGCTTGGACGCGGGATCCCGATACAATGAGCAGTTCTTC.

V usage is TRBV28 and J usage is TRBJ2-7; D is possibly TRBD1 (5 bases). The germline CDR1 and CDR2 sequences are MDHEN and SYDVKM. CDR3 length: 13 residues. V lost 6 bases to trimming and J lost 6 bases, with 15 bases between them. The CDR3 DNA follows: TGTGCCAGCAGGCCTATAACAGGTTCCGAGCAGTACTTC. This sequence encodes CASRPITGSEQYF.

The rearrangement uses TRBV12-5 and TRBJ1-4; D ambiguous. This CDR3 has 12 amino acids. Trimming pared 8 bases from V and 9 bases from J, leaving 13 bases between. Germline V gives CDR1 LGHNT, CDR2 FRNRAP. CDR3 residues: CASQAVGQKLFF. The CDR3 region has the DNA TGTGCTAGTCAGGCTGTGGGCCAAAAACTGTTTTTT. Together with reference TRBV12-5 and TRBJ1-4, the CDR3 gives the full variable domain: DARVTQTPRHKVTEMGQEVTMRCQPILGHNTVFWYRQTMMQGLELLAYFRNRAPLDDSGMPKDRFSAEMPDATLATLKIQPSEPRDSAVYFCASQAVGQKLFFGSGTQLSVL.